Presented here are 13 T cell receptor beta chains from one specimen sequenced in a study of blood T cell repertoires in COVID-19. Only in-frame clones appear in the TCRdb table, and some are missing; sequencing was by immunoSEQ multiplex PCR. The sample carries 150,000 to 200,000 clones, 80% to 90% recorded once. Sequencing used peripheral blood. These TCRs come from a man aged 55 to 70 with acute or convalescent COVID-19.

The chain links TRBV2 to TRBJ1-1, with 8 bases matching TRBD1. Germline CDR1 reads SNHLY; CDR2 reads FYNNEI. The CDR3 length is 13 residues. V shed 7 bases, J shed 1 base, and the junction held 2 bases outside the gene matches. The CDR3 region is CASTQGANTEAFF. The CDR3 nucleotides read TGTGCCAGCACGCAGGGGGCGAACACTGAAGCTTTCTTT.

The genes are TRBV3-1 (or the pseudogene TRBV3-2) and TRBJ1-1, with 8 positions matching TRBD1. Losses at the gene ends were 3 bases for V and 5 bases for J; bases not matched to a gene: 8. In germline, CDR1 is LGHDT, CDR2 YNNKEL (reference sequence). The CDR3 spans 15 residues. The CDR3 sequence: CASSQLGQGGTEAFF. For the CDR3, the DNA is TGTGCCAGCAGCCAGCTTGGACAGGGAGGGACTGAAGCTTTCTTT.

The V call is TRBV7-2, the J call TRBJ1-6; the D is unclear. Germline CDR1 SGHTA, CDR2 FQGNSA. Trimming removed 2 bases at V and 9 bases at J, with 11 bases between. CDR3 length equals 14 residues. This CDR3 reads CASSLSGVGSPLHF. CDR3 nucleotides: TGTGCCAGCAGCTTATCCGGGGTGGGTTCACCCCTCCACTTT. Together with reference TRBV7-2 and TRBJ1-6, the CDR3 gives the full variable domain: GAGVSQSPSNKVTEKGKDVELRCDPISGHTALYWYRQSLGQGLEFLIYFQGNSAPDKSGLPSDRFSAERTGGSVSTLTIQRTQQEDSAVYLCASSLSGVGSPLHFGNGTRLTVT.

The V gene is TRBV7-2, the J gene TRBJ2-7, with a possible D match to TRBD2 (6 bases). CDR3 length equals 15 residues. V was shortened by 5 bases and J by 2 bases, with 16 bases between the two germline ends. Per the germline V gene, CDR1 is SGHTA and CDR2 is FQGNSA. CDR3 bases: TGTGCCAGCAGCCTAAACCCTCGGGGGACCTACGAGCAGTACTTC. It yields the protein CASSLNPRGTYEQYF.

This chain connects TRBV10-2 to TRBJ2-7; TRBD2 is a possible D gene (6 bases). Looked up from germline, CDR1 is WSHSY and CDR2 is SAAADI. Trimming pared 6 bases from V and 7 bases from J, leaving 16 bases between. The CDR3 is 13 residues long. The CDR3 spells CASSPIGGWEQYF. DNA of the CDR3: TGCGCCAGCAGCCCGATCGGGGGTTGGGAGCAGTACTTC.

The gene calls are TRBV7-9 and TRBJ2-5; 13 bases align to TRBD2. Germline CDR1 is SEHNR and CDR2 is FQNEAQ (reference sequence). This CDR3 has 16 residues. V lost 5 bases and J lost 3; bases outside the gene matches: 6. CDR3 DNA: TGTGCCAGCAGCCGCGGACTAGCGGGAGCTGAAGAGACCCAGTACTTC. It codes for CASSRGLAGAEETQYF.

The genes are TRBV10-1 and TRBJ1-1; 8 bases map to TRBD1. The CDR3 has 11 residues. V shed 5 bases and J 12 bases; nucleotides not matched to a gene: 5. Germline CDR1 reads WNHNN; CDR2 reads SYGVQD (reference sequence). The CDR3 DNA reads TGCGCCAGCAGTTCAGGGGGCTTGACTTTCTTT. Translation gives CASSSGGLTFF.

The genes are TRBV6-5 and TRBJ1-4; 8 nucleotides align to TRBD1. V lost 6 bases and J lost 4; bases outside the gene matches: 7. The germline gives CDR1 MNHEY, CDR2 SVGAGI. There are 15 residues in the CDR3. The CDR3 sequence: CASRRGGQVNEKLFF. In nucleotides, the CDR3 is TGTGCCAGCAGACGAGGGGGACAGGTTAATGAAAAACTGTTTTTT.

The chain is built from TRBV7-2 and TRBJ2-7, with TRBD2 matching 14 bases. V lost 4 bases, J lost 2 bases, and 1 base stayed unmatched. CDR1 is SGHTA and CDR2 is FQGNSA in the germline V gene. This CDR3 region has 15 residues. CDR3 sequence (DNA): TGTGCCAGCAGCTGGACTAGCGGGGGGACCTACGAGCAGTACTTC. It specifies CASSWTSGGTYEQYF.

As concerns this clone: In the same sample, other DNA sequences code for this CDR3. The chain links TRBV9 to TRBJ1-3; 10 nucleotides match TRBD1. CDR1 and CDR2 (germline): SGDLS, YYNGEE. With V trimmed by 2 bases and J by 2 bases, 1 base remained unmatched. This CDR3 spans 15 amino acids. The chain's CDR3 is CASSVGTGAGNTIYF. DNA for the CDR3: TGTGCCAGCAGCGTGGGGACAGGGGCTGGAAACACCATATATTTT. The variable domain in full, with the rest retrieved from reference TRBV9 and TRBJ1-3, is DSGVTQTPKHLITATGQRVTLRCSPRSGDLSVYWYQQSLDQGLQFLIQYYNGEERAKGNILERFSAQQFPDLHSELNLSSLELGDSALYFCASSVGTGAGNTIYFGEGSWLTVV.

The chain is built from TRBV7-2 and TRBJ2-7, with D unresolved. CDR3 length: 13 residues. In germline, CDR1 is SGHTA, CDR2 FQGNSA. Trimming left V 1 base short and J 4 bases short, with 8 bases between. CDR3 nucleotides: TGTGCCAGCAGCTTAGGATGGCAATACGAGCAGTACTTC. Translated, it gives CASSLGWQYEQYF.

The J gene is TRBJ2-7, the V gene TRBV3-1 (or the pseudogene TRBV3-2); D is uncertain. Germline-derived CDR1 and CDR2 are LGHDT and YNNKEL (reference sequence). V dropped 4 bases and J dropped 2 bases, with 12 bases sitting between them. CDR3 length: 14 residues. CDR3 nucleotides: TGTGCCAGCAGCCCCGCCATGGGCACCTACGAGCAGTACTTC. Translated, it gives CASSPAMGTYEQYF.

This chain uses TRBV20-1 with TRBJ1-1; possible D gene TRBD1, 6 bases. Germline assignment: CDR1 DFQATT and CDR2 SNEGSKA (reference sequence). The V end was cut by 3 bases, the J end by 1 base, with 18 bases between. This CDR3 spans 16 amino acids. The chain's CDR3 is CSASQSRGGSNTEAFF. The CDR3 DNA reads TGCAGTGCTAGTCAATCCCGCGGGGGCTCGAACACTGAAGCTTTCTTT.